This TCR beta chain was documented in a study of esophageal squamous cell carcinoma tumors (dated by TCRdb to the early 2020s). Looking at the study overall: Using principal component analysis combined with K-means clustering of immunohistochemical values for T-cell and checkpoint markers, the researchers divided patients into immuno relation high and low groups. The roughly eleven cases yielded more than 1.5 million total TCRalpha reads and 1,291,510 total TCRbeta reads, and 31,954 and 34,876 of those reads, respectively, were unique. The study aimed to assess TCR repertoire diversity and shared TCR repertoires of T cells within the tumor environment of esophageal squamous cell carcinoma. A wider cohort of approximately 53 surgically treated esophageal squamous cell carcinoma patients in Japan was included, comprising 21 high and 32 low immuno relation cases. TCR sequencing was performed on approximately 10 patients, consisting of five randomly selected high immuno relation cases and five background-matched low immuno relation cases. The full study reports these points: Because TCRalpha and TCRbeta chains were sequenced separately, chain pairing and the antigens recognized remained unknown. Only a few cases were included in the TCR repertoire analysis, and no investigation at the CDR3 clonotype level was performed. About 30% of the 10 cases showed a single dominant TCRalpha VJ recombination with apparently reduced TCRalpha diversity. Because TCRalphabeta repertoire variation was large, shared V|J recombination candidates may have been selected by chance. The high immuno relation group had higher significant repertoire counts, although the two groups did not differ in total TCR repertoire counts. Around 29 TRAV|TRAJ and 23 TRBV|TRBJ combinations appeared shared among high immuno relation cases, including TRAV13-1|TRAJ22 and TRBV7-9|TRBJ2-7.

Patients who had received neoadjuvant chemotherapy or for whom clinical information was lacking were excluded from enrollment. The TCR-sequenced cases shown were male, and subtotal esophagectomy with 2- or 3-field lymphadenectomy was performed in the TCR-sequenced cases shown. A Qiagen AllPrep kit was used to extract RNA from bulk tumor tissue sections, and T cells were not sorted. Until RNA extraction, small sections of surgically resected tumor tissue were kept in RNAlater reagent at -80 degrees C. The sample holds many counts of this clonotype. No antigen is known for it. Base qualities are missing; no much larger clone stands one base away. To prepare the library, 5' RACE was applied. PCR was performed with KAPA HiFi using TCRalpha or TCRbeta constant-region primers together with a P20EA primer, and a nested second PCR was then carried out with CA2 or CB2. Amplification of TCR genes was performed by unbiased adaptor ligation RT-PCR, in which reverse transcription was carried out with Superscript III and a polyT18-containing BSL-18E primer. Once second-strand synthesis and blunting were done, the P10EA/P20EA adaptor was ligated onto the 5' end of the cDNA, and NotI digestion came next. The first and second PCRs ran approximately 22 cycles of 98°C for 20 s, 65°C for 30 s and 72°C for 1 min. The Nextera XT Index kit v2 Set A was used to index the amplicons, which were pooled in equimolar amounts and quantified with a Qubit 2.0 Fluorometer. Sequencing was carried out on the Illumina MiSeq platform with 2x300 bp paired-end reads. Under the source paper's analysis protocol: Repertoire Genesis software ver.1.0 assigned each read to V and J genes according to the highest identity with IMGT reference sequences. CDR3 was defined as the region from Cys104 to Phe118 plus Gly119 and was translated, and unique sequence reads were defined as those with distinct V, J and CDR3 amino acids. Shared V|J combinations were chosen if significant in both a Fisher's exact test in edgeR and a Mann Whitney U test. Repertoire dissimilarity index was computed with the R rdi package after removing singletons and bootstrapping 500 repertoire combinations. TCRdb cleaned the public reads at Q25 with fastp, built clones with MiXCR and kept in-frame beta chains. When rows share a CDR3 protein, they turn into one entry using the most common DNA and genes. TCRdb assigned the V and J calls; the authors' analysis was not used. For this sample there are around 6,000 distinct CDR3 sequences; roughly 22% appear just once. Together, the top ten hold roughly 30% of the sample.

V has 3 bases trimmed and J has 2 bases trimmed; junction bases matching no gene number 4. From cysteine to phenylalanine, the CDR3 is 15 amino acids long. Solely the CDR3 DNA is kept, with 45 bases framed from the first base. The germline V gene (reference sequence) sets CDR1 to DFQATT and CDR2 to SNEGSKA. What was sequenced was tumor tissue. The chain links TRBV20-1 with TRBJ2-1, with 10 central nucleotides matching TRBD2. The receptor's source is a man aged 50 or older with esophageal squamous cell carcinoma. The CDR3 protein sequence reads: CSASTSGNAYNEQFF. The DNA sequence is given as TGCAGTGCTAGCACTAGCGGGAACGCCTACAATGAGCAGTTCTTC.